Listed below are T cell receptor beta chains from one sample, sequenced in a study of CD4 T cells in relation to SARS-CoV-2 and coronaviruses. Produced via immunoSEQ multiplex PCR; TCRdb's table is partial and in-frame only. The sample lists fewer than 25,000 clones; around 77% were seen once. Their target antigens are unknown. The sample taken for sequencing was CD4+ T cells from PBMCs, cultured in vitro. These receptors originate from a human donor in good health. Both conserved end residues are part of each CDR3. The D gene is left open where the match is weak. Some rows mark clone size as missing; the rest say once, few, many or name a class of expanded clone.

d_gene,abundance,j_gene,v_gene,CDR3nt,CDR3aa
-,-,TRBJ2-1,TRBV9,TGTGCCAGCAGCCCTTTCGACGGACCCCTCAATGAGCAGTTCTTC,CASSPFDGPLNEQFF
-,-,TRBJ1-4,TRBV19,TGTGCCAGTAGGAACCCAGCAGATAATGAAAAACTGTTTTTT,CASRNPADNEKLFF
-,-,TRBJ1-2,TRBV24-1,TGTGCCACCAGTGATAAGGTGACAGGTTACGGCTACACCTTC,CATSDKVTGYGYTF
TRBD2,-,TRBJ2-5,TRBV5-8,TGTGCCAGCAGCTTGGGACTAGCGGGAGGCAGGGAGACCCAGTACTTC,CASSLGLAGGRETQYF
TRBD1,-,TRBJ2-1,TRBV6-7,TGTGCCAGCAGTCGACGCCGGGACAGGGACAATGAGCAGTTCTTC,CASSRRRDRDNEQFF
TRBD2,-,TRBJ2-3,TRBV5-1,TGCGCCAGCAGCCCTAGCGGGTCCGGGGAAGATACGCAGTATTTT,CASSPSGSGEDTQYF
TRBD2,-,TRBJ2-7,TRBV4-2,TGTGCCAGCAGCCAAGAGACTAGCGGGAGCGACGAGCAGTACTTC,CASSQETSGSDEQYF
-,-,TRBJ1-6,TRBV6-5,TGTGCCAGCATGGGCCAGGCCGGCTCACCCCTCCACTTT,CASMGQAGSPLHF
TRBD1,few,TRBJ1-3,TRBV5-4,TGTGCCAGCACCCCAGGGACAGGAGGAAACACCATATATTTT,CASTPGTGGNTIYF
TRBD1,once,TRBJ2-7,TRBV9,TGTGCCAGCAGCGTAGGAGGGGGCAGGGGTTCCTACGAGCAGTACTTC,CASSVGGGRGSYEQYF
-,-,TRBJ1-1,TRBV6-5,TGTGCCAGCAGTTCAAACACTGAAGCTTTCTTT,CASSSNTEAFF
-,-,TRBJ1-2,TRBV6-5,TGTGCCAGCAGTTACCTGGAGGGAAATGGCTACACCTTC,CASSYLEGNGYTF
-,-,TRBJ1-5,TRBV2,TGTGCCAGCAGTGAGGGTCGGGGCAATCAGCCCCAGCATTTT,CASSEGRGNQPQHF
TRBD2,-,TRBJ2-5,TRBV6-5,TGTGCCAGCAGCCTCGGGGGGTCCCAAGAGACCCAGTACTTC,CASSLGGSQETQYF
-,-,TRBJ2-1,TRBV25-1,TGTGCCAGCAGTGATGACTACAATGAGCAGTTCTTC,CASSDDYNEQFF
-,-,TRBJ2-5,TRBV18,TGTGCCAGCTCACCACCTGGGGGGGCCATAAGGGAGACCCAGTACTTC,CASSPPGGAIRETQYF
TRBD2,few,TRBJ2-1,TRBV6-4,TGTGCCAGCAGTGAGCTCCCTAGCGGGGTCAATGAGCAGTTCTTC,CASSELPSGVNEQFF
-,-,TRBJ1-2,TRBV5-1,TGCGCCAGCAGCTTGGGCTCTGCTAGCTATGGCTACACCTTC,CASSLGSASYGYTF
-,-,TRBJ1-5,TRBV27,TGTGCCAGCAGCGGTGCGGGCGGAAATCAGCCCCAGCATTTT,CASSGAGGNQPQHF
-,-,TRBJ2-7,TRBV6-2/TRBV6-3,TGTGCCAGCAGTCCAATCGGGCCCCATACTGGCGGGCGCTTAAGCTCCTACGAGCAGTACTTC,CASSPIGPHTGGRLSSYEQYF
-,-,TRBJ2-7,TRBV5-6,TGTGCCAGCAGCCCCCTGGCCGGAGGTGGTCTCGAGCAGTACTTC,CASSPLAGGGLEQYF
TRBD2,-,TRBJ2-5,TRBV20-1,TGCAGTGCTAGTTTTCTAGCGGTACAAGAGACCCAGTACTTC,CSASFLAVQETQYF
-,-,TRBJ1-1,TRBV4-1,TGCGCCAGCAGCCAAGGAACAGTGATGAACACTGAAGCTTTCTTT,CASSQGTVMNTEAFF
TRBD2,-,TRBJ2-3,TRBV6-2/TRBV6-3,TGTGCCAGCAGTACTAGCGGGAGCGTGGATACGCAGTATTTT,CASSTSGSVDTQYF
TRBD1,-,TRBJ1-6,TRBV4-1,TGCGCCAGCAGCCAAGATAGGGACAGAAGCTCCTATAATTCACCCCTCCACTTT,CASSQDRDRSSYNSPLHF